This T cell receptor (beta chain) emerged from a study of blood T cell repertoires in COVID-19. Study at large: The samples span acute and convalescent COVID-19 from the United States, Italy and Spain.

As handled by the study authors: Researchers report that nucleated cell counts were estimated from reference gene primer amplification. Using immunoSEQ multiplex PCR, the repertoire was profiled, and TCRdb retains in-frame clones only, with some absent. For V, J and clone size, that table is used; D and trimming come from the DNA. The data show some 60,000 clones, 65% to 85% seen once. Trimming took 5 bases from V and 9 from J; bases not matched to a gene: 6. The length of the CDR3 is 14 residues. CDR1 MNHEY and CDR2 SVGAGI come from the germline V gene. The sequence was obtained from a man between 60 and 70 years old with acute or convalescent COVID-19. The sample was peripheral blood. The V call is TRBV6-5, the J call TRBJ1-6, with 8 bases matching TRBD1. The CDR3 bases are TGTGCCAGCAGTCGGACAGGGACCGCTTCACCCCTCCACTTT. It encodes CASSRTGTASPLHF.